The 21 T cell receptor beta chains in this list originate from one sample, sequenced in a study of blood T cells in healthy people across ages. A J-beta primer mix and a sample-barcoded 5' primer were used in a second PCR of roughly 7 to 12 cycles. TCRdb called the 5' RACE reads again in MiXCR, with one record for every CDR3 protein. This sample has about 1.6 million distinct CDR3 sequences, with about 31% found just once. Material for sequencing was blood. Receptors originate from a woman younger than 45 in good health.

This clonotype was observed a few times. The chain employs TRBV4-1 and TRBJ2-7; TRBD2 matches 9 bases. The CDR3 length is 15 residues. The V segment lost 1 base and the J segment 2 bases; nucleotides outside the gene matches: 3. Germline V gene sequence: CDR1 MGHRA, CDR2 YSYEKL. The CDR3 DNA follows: TGCGCCAGCAGCCAAGGGGCGGGAGGGCCCTACGAGCAGTACTTC. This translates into CASSQGAGGPYEQYF.

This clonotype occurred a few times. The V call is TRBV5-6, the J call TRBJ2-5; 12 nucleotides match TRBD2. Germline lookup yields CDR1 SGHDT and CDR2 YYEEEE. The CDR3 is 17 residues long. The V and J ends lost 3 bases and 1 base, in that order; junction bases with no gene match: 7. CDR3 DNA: TGTGCCAGCAGCTGGTCCACTAGCGGGAGGACCCAAGAGACCCAGTACTTC. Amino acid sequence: CASSWSTSGRTQETQYF.

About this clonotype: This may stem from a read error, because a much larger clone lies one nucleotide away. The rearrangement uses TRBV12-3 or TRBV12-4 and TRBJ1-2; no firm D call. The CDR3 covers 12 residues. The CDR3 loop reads CAGSSSNYGYTF. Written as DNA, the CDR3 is TGTGCCGGCAGTTCGAGCAACTATGGCTACACCTTC.

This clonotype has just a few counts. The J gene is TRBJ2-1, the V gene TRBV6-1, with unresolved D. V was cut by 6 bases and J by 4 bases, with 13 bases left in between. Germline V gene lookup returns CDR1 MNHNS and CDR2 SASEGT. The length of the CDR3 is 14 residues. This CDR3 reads CASREWDLYNEQFF. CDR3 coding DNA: TGTGCCAGCAGGGAGTGGGATTTATACAATGAGCAGTTCTTC.

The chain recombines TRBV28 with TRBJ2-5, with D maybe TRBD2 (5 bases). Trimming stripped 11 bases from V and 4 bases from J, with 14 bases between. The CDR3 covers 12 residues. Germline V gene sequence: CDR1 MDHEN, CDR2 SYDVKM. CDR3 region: CASAARAETQYF. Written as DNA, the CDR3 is TGTGCCTCTGCCGCGAGGGCAGAGACCCAGTACTTC.

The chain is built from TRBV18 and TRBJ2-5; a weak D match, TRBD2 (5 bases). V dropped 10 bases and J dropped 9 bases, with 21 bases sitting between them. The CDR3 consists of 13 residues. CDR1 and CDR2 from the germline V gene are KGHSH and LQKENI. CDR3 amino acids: CATHLGGSGPQYF. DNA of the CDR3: TGTGCCACTCACCTAGGAGGAAGCGGACCCCAGTACTTC.

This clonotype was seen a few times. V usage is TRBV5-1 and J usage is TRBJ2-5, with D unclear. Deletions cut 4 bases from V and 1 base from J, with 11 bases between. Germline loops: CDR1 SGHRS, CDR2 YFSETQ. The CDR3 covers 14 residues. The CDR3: CASSRVESQETQYF. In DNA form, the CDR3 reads TGCGCCAGCAGCCGGGTAGAATCCCAAGAGACCCAGTACTTC.

The CDR3, as DNA: TGTGCCACCCAAGAGGTGGGGGGTCAGCCCCAGCATTTT. Encoded protein: CATQEVGGQPQHF. The chain links TRBV28 to TRBJ1-5; D is perhaps TRBD1 (5 bases). V lost 10 bases, J lost 6 bases, and 16 bases lay in between. CDR3 length: 13 residues. Germline V lookup: CDR1 MDHEN, CDR2 SYDVKM.

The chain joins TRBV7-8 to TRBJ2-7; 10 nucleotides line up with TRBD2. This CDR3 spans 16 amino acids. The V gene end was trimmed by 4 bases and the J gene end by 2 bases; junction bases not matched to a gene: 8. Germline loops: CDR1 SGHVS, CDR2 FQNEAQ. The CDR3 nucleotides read TGTGCCAGCAGCTCCATCAAGCGGGAGGGCCCCTACGAGCAGTACTTC. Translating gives CASSSIKREGPYEQYF.

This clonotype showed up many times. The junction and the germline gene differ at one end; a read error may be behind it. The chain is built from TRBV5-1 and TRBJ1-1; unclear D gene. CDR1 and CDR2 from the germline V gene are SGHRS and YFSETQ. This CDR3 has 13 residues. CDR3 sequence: CASSWTVNTEAFF. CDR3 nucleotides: TGTGCCAGCAGTTGGACGGTGAACACTGAAGCTTTCTTT.

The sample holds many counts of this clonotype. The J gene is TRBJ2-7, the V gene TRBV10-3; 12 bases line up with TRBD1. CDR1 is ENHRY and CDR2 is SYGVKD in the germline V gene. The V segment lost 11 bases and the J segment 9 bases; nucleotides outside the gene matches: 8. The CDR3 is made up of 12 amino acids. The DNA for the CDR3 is TGTGCCGTTGGGGACAGGGGGCGAAGGCAGTACTTC. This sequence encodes CAVGDRGRRQYF.

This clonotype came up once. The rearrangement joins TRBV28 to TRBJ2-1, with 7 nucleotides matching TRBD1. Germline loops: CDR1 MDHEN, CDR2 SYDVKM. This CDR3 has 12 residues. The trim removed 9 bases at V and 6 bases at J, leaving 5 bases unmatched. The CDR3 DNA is TGTGCCAGTGACCGGGACAGCAATGAGCAGTTCTTC. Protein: CASDRDSNEQFF.

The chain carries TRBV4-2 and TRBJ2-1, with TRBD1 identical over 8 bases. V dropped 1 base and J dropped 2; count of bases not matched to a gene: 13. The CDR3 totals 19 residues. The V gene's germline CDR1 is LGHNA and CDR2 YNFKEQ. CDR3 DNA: TGTGCCAGCAGCCAAGCCTTTGTCCCGGGACAGGCCACCTACAATGAGCAGTTCTTC. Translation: CASSQAFVPGQATYNEQFF.

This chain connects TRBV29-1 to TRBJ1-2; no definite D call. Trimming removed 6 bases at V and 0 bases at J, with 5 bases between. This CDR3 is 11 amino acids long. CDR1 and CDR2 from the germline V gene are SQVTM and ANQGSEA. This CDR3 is CSVAANYGYTF. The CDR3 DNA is TGCAGCGTCGCAGCTAACTATGGCTACACCTTC.

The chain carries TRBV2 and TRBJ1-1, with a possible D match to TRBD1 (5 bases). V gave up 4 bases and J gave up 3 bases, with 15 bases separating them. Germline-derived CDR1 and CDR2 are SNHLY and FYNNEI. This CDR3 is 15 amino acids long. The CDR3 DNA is TGTGCCAGCAGTGTTACGGCGGAAGGGGACACTGAAGCTTTCTTT. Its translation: CASSVTAEGDTEAFF.

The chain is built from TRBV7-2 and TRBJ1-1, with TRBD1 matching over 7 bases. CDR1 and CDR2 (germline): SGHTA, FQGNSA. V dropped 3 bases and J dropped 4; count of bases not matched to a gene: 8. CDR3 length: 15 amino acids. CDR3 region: CASSFADRVITEAFF. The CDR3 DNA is TGTGCCAGCAGCTTTGCAGACAGGGTTATCACTGAAGCTTTCTTT.

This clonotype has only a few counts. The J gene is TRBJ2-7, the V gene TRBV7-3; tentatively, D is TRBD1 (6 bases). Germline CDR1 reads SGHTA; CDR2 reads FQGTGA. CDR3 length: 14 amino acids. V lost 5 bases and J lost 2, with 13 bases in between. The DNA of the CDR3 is TGTGCCAGCAGCCAACAGGGCGGGCCCTACGAGCAGTACTTC. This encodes CASSQQGGPYEQYF.

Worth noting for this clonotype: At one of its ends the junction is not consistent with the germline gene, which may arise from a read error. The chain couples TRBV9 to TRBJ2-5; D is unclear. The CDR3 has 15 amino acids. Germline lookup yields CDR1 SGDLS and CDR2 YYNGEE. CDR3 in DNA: TGCGCCAGCAGCGTAGCTTGGGGAAGCCAAGAGATCCAGTACTTC. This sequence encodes CASSVAWGSQEIQYF.

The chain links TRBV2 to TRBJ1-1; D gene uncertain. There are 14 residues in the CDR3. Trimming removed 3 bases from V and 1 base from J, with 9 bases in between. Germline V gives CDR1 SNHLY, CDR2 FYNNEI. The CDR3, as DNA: TGTGCCAGCAGTGATCGACAAGGGAACACTGAAGCTTTCTTT. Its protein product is CASSDRQGNTEAFF. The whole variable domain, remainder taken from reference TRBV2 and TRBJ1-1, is EPEVTQTPSHQVTQMGQEVILRCVPISNHLYFYWYRQILGQKVEFLVSFYNNEISEKSEIFDDQFSVERPDGSNFTLKIRSTKLEDSAMYFCASSDRQGNTEAFFGQGTRLTVV.

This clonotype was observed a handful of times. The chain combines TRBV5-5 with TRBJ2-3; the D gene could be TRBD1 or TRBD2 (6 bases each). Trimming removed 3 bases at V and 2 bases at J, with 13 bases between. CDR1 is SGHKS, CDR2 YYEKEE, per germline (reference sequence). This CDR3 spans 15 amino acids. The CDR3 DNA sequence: TGTGCCAGCAGCTGGGGGGCGGGGATCACAGATACGCAGTATTTT. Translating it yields CASSWGAGITDTQYF.

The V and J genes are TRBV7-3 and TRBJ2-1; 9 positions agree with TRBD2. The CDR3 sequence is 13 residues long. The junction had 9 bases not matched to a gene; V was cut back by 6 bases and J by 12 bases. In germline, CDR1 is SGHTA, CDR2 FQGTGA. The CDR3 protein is CASSLGSGGSQFF. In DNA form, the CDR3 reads TGTGCCAGCAGTCTGGGAAGCGGGGGGTCGCAGTTCTTC.